This TCR beta chain was found in a study of graft-versus-host responses after intestinal transplantation. Findings and limits, study-wide: In recipient marrow, GvH clones were found, and some appeared first in ileum or blood.

TCRdb's table, derived via immunoSEQ multiplex PCR, lists solely in-frame clones and lacks some. Here the sample spans roughly 51,000 clones, approximately 88% being singletons. The germline gives CDR1 GTSNPN, CDR2 SVGIG (reference sequence). CDR3 length: 14 amino acids. The V end lost 4 bases, the J end lost 5 bases, and 15 bases lay between the germline ends. Relative to its sample, this clone is medium-sized. Its antigen is as yet unknown. This chain uses TRBV30 with TRBJ1-5; tentatively, D is TRBD1 (5 bases). The sequences come from unstimulated CD4+ T cells sorted from spleen or lymph node cells, collected before transplant. The TCR comes from a human donor who was the organ donor for an intestinal transplant. DNA for the CDR3: TGTGCCTGGACCGGGCAGGGTATGGATCAGCCCCAGCATTTT. Protein sequence: CAWTGQGMDQPQHF.